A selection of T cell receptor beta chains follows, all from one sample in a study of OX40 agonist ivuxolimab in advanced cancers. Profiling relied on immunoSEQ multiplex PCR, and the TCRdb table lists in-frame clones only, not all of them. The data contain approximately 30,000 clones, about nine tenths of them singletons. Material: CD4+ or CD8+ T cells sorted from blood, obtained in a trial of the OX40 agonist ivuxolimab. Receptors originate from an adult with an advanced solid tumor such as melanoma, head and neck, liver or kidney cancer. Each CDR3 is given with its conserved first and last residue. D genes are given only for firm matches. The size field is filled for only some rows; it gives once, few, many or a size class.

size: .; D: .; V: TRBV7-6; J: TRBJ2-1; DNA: TGTGCCAGCAGCCCAGACTTGCCCACGAGCTCCTACAATGAGCAGTTCTTC; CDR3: CASSPDLPTSSYNEQFF
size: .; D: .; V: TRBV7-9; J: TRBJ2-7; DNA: TGTGCCAGCAGCTTAGCAGCGGGCAGCGCCTACGAGCAGTACTTC; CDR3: CASSLAAGSAYEQYF
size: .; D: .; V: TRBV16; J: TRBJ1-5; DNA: TGTGCCAGCAGCCAGGGGGCTAGCAATCAGCCCCAGCATTTT; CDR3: CASSQGASNQPQHF
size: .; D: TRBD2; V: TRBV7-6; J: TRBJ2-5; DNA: TGTGCCAGCAGCCTAAGCGGGAGGGCCCTCGAAGAGACCCAGTACTTC; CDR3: CASSLSGRALEETQYF
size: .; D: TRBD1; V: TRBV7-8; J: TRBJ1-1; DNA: TGTGCCAGCAGCTTAGCCGGGACAGGGTGGACTGAAGCTTTCTTT; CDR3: CASSLAGTGWTEAFF
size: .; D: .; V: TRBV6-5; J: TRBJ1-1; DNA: TGTGCCAGCAGTTACCAGGGGAACACTGAAGCTTTCTTT; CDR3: CASSYQGNTEAFF
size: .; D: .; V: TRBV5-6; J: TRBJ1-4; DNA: TGTGCCAGCAGAGGTCTGGGGAGTGAAAAACTGTTTTTT; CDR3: CASRGLGSEKLFF
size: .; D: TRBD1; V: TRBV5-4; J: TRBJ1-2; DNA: TGTGCCAGCAGCTTAGGAAGGACAGGAGCTAACTATGGCTACACCTTC; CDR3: CASSLGRTGANYGYTF
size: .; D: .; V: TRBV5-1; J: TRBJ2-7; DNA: TGCGCCAGCAGATCATACTACACATCTAAAGGCGACGAGCAGTACTTC; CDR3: CASRSYYTSKGDEQYF
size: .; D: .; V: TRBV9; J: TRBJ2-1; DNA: TGTGCCAGCAGCGTAGTTACCCATGAGCAGTTCTTC; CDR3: CASSVVTHEQFF
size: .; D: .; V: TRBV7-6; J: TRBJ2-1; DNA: TGTGCCAGCAGCTCAGGGTACAATGAGCAGTTCTTC; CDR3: CASSSGYNEQFF
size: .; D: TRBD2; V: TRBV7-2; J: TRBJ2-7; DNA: TGTGCCAGCAGCTTAGCCCTAGCGGGAGCCCTATACGAGCAGTACTTC; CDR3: CASSLALAGALYEQYF
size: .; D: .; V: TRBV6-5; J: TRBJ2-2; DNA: TGTGCCAGCTCCACCCCAACCACCGGGGAGCTGTTTTTT; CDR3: CASSTPTTGELFF
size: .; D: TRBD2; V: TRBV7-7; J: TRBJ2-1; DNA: TGTGCCAGCAGCCTCAGCGGGAGCATCTACAATGAGCAGTTCTTC; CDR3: CASSLSGSIYNEQFF
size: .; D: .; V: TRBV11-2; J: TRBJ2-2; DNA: TGTGCCAGCAGCCCTGACAGGGCGGGGTACACCGGGGAGCTGTTTTTT; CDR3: CASSPDRAGYTGELFF
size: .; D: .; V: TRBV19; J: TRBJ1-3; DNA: TGTGCCAGTAGTATAATGCAGGGCGGTGGAAACACCATATATTTT; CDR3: CASSIMQGGGNTIYF
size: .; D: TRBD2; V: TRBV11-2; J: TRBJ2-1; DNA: TGTGCCAGCATGCCGCCGTCAGCGGGATTCTACAATGAGCAGTTCTTC; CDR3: CASMPPSAGFYNEQFF
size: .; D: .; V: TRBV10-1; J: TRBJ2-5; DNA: TGCGCCAGCAGTGAGACAGTAAGGGGGCAAGAGACCCAGTACTTC; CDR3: CASSETVRGQETQYF
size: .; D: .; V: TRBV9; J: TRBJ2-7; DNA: TGTGCCAGCAGCGTAGGCGACAGATCCTACGAGCAGTACTTC; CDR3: CASSVGDRSYEQYF
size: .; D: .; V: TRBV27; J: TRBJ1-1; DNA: TGTGCCAGCAAGACATGGAACACTGAAGCTTTCTTT; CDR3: CASKTWNTEAFF
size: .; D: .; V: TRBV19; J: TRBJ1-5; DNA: TGTGCCAGTCAAATCGGGAGTGTTCAGCCCCAGCATTTT; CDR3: CASQIGSVQPQHF
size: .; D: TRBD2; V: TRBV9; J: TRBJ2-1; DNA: TGTGCCAGCAGCGACACGGGAGGGAATAATGAGCAGTTCTTC; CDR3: CASSDTGGNNEQFF
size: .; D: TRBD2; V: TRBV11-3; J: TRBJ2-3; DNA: TGTGCCAGCAGCTTACGCGGGGGTAGCACAGATACGCAGTATTTT; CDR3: CASSLRGGSTDTQYF
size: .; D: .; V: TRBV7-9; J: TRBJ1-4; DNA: TGTGCCAGCAGCTTGGGCACAGCCGGTCCAACTAATGAAAAACTGTTTTTT; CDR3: CASSLGTAGPTNEKLFF
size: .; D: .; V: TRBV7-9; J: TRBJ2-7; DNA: TGTGCCAGCAGATCCGGGACCACGAGCTCCTACGAGCAGTACTTC; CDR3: CASRSGTTSSYEQYF
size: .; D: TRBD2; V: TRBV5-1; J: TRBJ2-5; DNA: TGCGCCAGCAGCCACTCGGGGGGGACCAACCAAGAGACCCAGTACTTC; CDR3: CASSHSGGTNQETQYF
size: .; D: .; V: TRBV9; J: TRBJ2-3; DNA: TGTGCCAGCAGCCCAGGGGGGGGGCCAGATACGCAGTATTTT; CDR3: CASSPGGGPDTQYF
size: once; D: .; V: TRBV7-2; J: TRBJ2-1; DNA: TGTGCCAGCAGCTTAGGTCCTAGCTCCTACAATGAGCAGTTCTTC; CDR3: CASSLGPSSYNEQFF
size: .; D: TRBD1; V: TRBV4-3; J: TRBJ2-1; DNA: TGCGCCAGCAGCCAATTGACAGGGAACAATGAGCAGTTCTTC; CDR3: CASSQLTGNNEQFF
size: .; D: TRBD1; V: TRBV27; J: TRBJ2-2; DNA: TGTGCCAGCAGTACAGGACAGGGGATCGGGGAGCTGTTTTTT; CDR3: CASSTGQGIGELFF
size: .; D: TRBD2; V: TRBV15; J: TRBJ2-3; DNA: TGTGCCACCCTAGCGGGATGGAGCACAGATACGCAGTATTTT; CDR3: CATLAGWSTDTQYF
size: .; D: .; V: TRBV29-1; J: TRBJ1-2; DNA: TGCAGCGTCGACGGAGACGCCTATGGCTACACCTTC; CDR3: CSVDGDAYGYTF
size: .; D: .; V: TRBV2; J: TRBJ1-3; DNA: TGTGCCAGCAGTGGCGGGACACCTAAGCTCCGGAACACCATATATTTT; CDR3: CASSGGTPKLRNTIYF
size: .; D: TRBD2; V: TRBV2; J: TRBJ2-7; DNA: TGTGCCAGCAGTGTCTCGCGGGAGGCCTACGAGCAGTACTTC; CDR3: CASSVSREAYEQYF
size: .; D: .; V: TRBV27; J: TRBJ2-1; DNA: TGTGCCAGCAGATGGGCGTACTCCTACAATGAGCAGTTCTTC; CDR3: CASRWAYSYNEQFF
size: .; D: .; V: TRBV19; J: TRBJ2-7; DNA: TGTGCCAGTAGTATAGGCCAGGGATCCGTCTACGAGCAGTACTTC; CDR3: CASSIGQGSVYEQYF
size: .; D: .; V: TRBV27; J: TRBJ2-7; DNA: TGTGCCAGCAGCCCCACCCCAGCTACTAGTTCCTACGAGCAGTACTTC; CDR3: CASSPTPATSSYEQYF
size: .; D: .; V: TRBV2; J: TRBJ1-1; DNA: TGTGCCAGCAGTGAGGGTGGGGGGCTCGGGGTTGACACTGAAGCTTTCTTT; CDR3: CASSEGGGLGVDTEAFF
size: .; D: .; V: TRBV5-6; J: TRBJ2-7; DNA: TGTGCCAGCAGCTTGGTGGCTAGCGTGTCCTACGAGCAGTACTTC; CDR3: CASSLVASVSYEQYF
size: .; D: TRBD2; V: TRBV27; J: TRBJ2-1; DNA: TGTGCCAGCAGTTTGGGACTAGCGGGTTACAATGAGCAGTTCTTC; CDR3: CASSLGLAGYNEQFF
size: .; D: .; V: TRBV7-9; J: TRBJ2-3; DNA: TGTGCCAGCAGCTTAGGGGGGACCAGCACGCAGTATTTT; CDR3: CASSLGGTSTQYF
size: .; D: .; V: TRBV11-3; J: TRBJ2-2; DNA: TGTGCCAGCAGCGAGACGCCCGGGGAGCTGTTTTTT; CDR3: CASSETPGELFF
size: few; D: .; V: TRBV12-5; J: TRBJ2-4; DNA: TGTGCTAGTGGTTTGGTGGGGACTTTGGACATTCAGTACTTC; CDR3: CASGLVGTLDIQYF
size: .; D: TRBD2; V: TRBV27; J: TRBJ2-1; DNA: TGTGCCAGCAGTTTATATACTAGCGGCAATGAGCAGTTCTTC; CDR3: CASSLYTSGNEQFF
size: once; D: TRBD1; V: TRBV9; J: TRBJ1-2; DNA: TGTGCCAGCAGCGGGGGACAGGGAAACGGTAACGGCTACACCTTC; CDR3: CASSGGQGNGNGYTF
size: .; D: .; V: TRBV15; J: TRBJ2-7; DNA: TGTGCCACCAGCAGCGGGGGATACGAGCAGTACTTC; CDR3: CATSSGGYEQYF
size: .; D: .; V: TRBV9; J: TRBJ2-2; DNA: TGTGCCAGCAGCGTAGCTCCGACAGGATACACCGGGGAGCTGTTTTTT; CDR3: CASSVAPTGYTGELFF
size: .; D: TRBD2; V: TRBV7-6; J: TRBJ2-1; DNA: TGTGCCAGCAGCCCTGTAGCGGGGTCCTACAATGAGCAGTTCTTC; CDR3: CASSPVAGSYNEQFF
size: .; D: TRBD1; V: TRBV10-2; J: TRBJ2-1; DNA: TGCGCCAGCGATCCTAGGGACAGCTACTACAATGAGCAGTTCTTC; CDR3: CASDPRDSYYNEQFF
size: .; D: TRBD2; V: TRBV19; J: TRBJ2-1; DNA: TGTGCCAGTAGAATAGCGGGTAGCTCCTACAATGAGCAGTTCTTC; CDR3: CASRIAGSSYNEQFF